Sequencing of this T cell receptor (beta chain) was carried out in a study of T cell responses to AZD1222 COVID-19 vaccine. Study-wide points: The repertoires were collected only after the peak T cell response.

This clone came up once. Its cognate antigen is unknown. J lost 6 bases, V lost 7 bases, and 9 bases had no gene match. This CDR3 is 14 amino acids long. CDR1 is SNHLY and CDR2 is FYNNEI in the germline V gene. This table comes from immunoSEQ multiplex PCR, and its TCRdb copy is limited to in-frame clones, with some not included. The sample yields approximately 130,000 clones, 70% to 90% seen once. This sequence was found in an adult who received the AZD1222 COVID-19 vaccine. The input for sequencing was peripheral blood, taken 28 days after the second AZD1222 dose. This chain connects TRBV2 to TRBJ2-5, with 9 bases identical to TRBD2. As DNA, the CDR3 is TGTGCCAGCACTGGAGGGACTAGCAGCCAGACCCAGTACTTC. Residues: CASTGGTSSQTQYF.